The TCR beta chain under discussion was sequenced for a study of early T cells in non-severe SARS-CoV-2 infection. Overall study results and limits: VDJdb-based annotation leaned toward anti-spike CD8 responses and missed private and CD4 specificities.

A note on this clonotype: Its antigen is unknown.

Germline CDR1 and CDR2: KGHDR and SFDVKD. CDR3 length equals 16 residues. Trimming at V came to 5 bases and at J to 7 bases, leaving 14 bases not matched to a gene. Individual cDNA molecules were tagged with unique molecular identifiers. TCRdb reprocessed the 5' RACE reads with MiXCR, giving one entry per CDR3 protein. This table has 65,000 to 95,000 distinct CDR3 sequences, 8.5% to 10% appearing once. V is TRBV24-1 and J is TRBJ1-2; 8 nucleotides align to TRBD1. This sequence originates from an adult who was a healthcare worker with PCR-confirmed SARS-CoV-2 infection or an uninfected control (not recorded which). The sample comprised whole blood. CDR3 residues: CATSGLGGQGNTGYTF. In DNA form, the CDR3 reads TGTGCCACCAGTGGCTTAGGAGGACAGGGTAATACTGGCTACACCTTC.